This TCR beta chain derives from a study of blood T cells in healthy people across ages. Alongside a J-beta primer mix, a sample-barcoded 5' primer served in a second PCR lasting roughly 7 to 11 cycles. From the 5' RACE reads, TCRdb called clonotypes with MiXCR, one entry per CDR3 protein. This repertoire shows more than 750,000 distinct CDR3 sequences, almost 30% found once; its top ten account for 10%. This CDR3 spans 16 amino acids. J gave up 4 bases and V 2 bases, and 8 bases lay outside the gene matches. The germline V gene encodes CDR1 KGHDR and CDR2 SFDVKD. This clonotype was detected a few times. These data are also associated with another study on T cells of mothers and their children.

This TCR was recovered from a woman aged 35 to 49 in good health. The specimen was blood. The V call is TRBV24-1, the J call TRBJ2-3; 7 positions agree with TRBD2. As DNA, the CDR3 is TGTGCCACCAGTGATTATCGCGGGGGAGGCGCAGATACGCAGTATTTT. Translated: CATSDYRGGGADTQYF.